The present entry profiles one TCR beta chain with its context. Its target is not known. These data belong to a study of post-analysis software for immune sequencing data. Study results and limitations: By F measure, strong co-clustering occurred among samples prepared in the same batch. There was significantly lower normalized Chao1 diversity in multiple sclerosis patients than in controls. The five TRBV segments detected at higher frequency in patients than in controls included TRBV5-6, TRBV5-1 and TRBV20-1.

The V end lost 3 bases, the J end lost 6 bases, and 6 bases lay between the germline ends. In germline, CDR1 is SGHTA, CDR2 FQGNSA. The CDR3 is 12 residues long. The TCR beta cDNA libraries carried unique molecular identifiers. MiXCR, applied by TCRdb to the PCR reads, yields one record per CDR3 protein. The table lists 150,000 to 200,000 distinct CDR3 sequences, roughly 35% of them singletons. The TCR comes from a girl aged 5-17 years with multiple sclerosis. This material consisted of blood, taken after autologous hematopoietic stem cell transplantation. This rearrangement joins TRBV7-2 to TRBJ2-1; D gene uncertain. Written as DNA, the CDR3 is TGTGCCAGCAGCTTTTTGGTCAATGAGCAGTTCTTC. Its protein is CASSFLVNEQFF.